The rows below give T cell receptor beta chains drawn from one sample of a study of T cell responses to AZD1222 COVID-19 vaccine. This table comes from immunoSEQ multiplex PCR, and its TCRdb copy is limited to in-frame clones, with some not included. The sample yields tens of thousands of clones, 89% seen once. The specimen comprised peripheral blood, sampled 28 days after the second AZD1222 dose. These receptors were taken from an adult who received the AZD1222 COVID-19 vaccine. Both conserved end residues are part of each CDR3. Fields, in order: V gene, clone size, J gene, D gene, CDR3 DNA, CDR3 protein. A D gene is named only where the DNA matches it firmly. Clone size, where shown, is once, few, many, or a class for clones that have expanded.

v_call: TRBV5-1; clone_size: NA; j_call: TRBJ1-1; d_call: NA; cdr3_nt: TGCGCCAGCAGCTTGGGCGGTGGGACTGAAGCTTTCTTT; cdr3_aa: CASSLGGGTEAFF
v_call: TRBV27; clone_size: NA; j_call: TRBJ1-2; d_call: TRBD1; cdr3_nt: TGTGCCAGCAGTTTACTGGGACAGGGCTTTGGCTACACCTTC; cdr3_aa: CASSLLGQGFGYTF
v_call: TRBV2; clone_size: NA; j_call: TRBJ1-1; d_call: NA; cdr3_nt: TGTGCCAGCATGGAGGAGCTTATGAACACTGAAGCTTTCTTT; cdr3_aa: CASMEELMNTEAFF
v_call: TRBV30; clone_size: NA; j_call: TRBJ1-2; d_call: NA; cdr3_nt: TGTGCCTGGAGTGTATTACAGGGCCATGGCTACACCTTC; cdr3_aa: CAWSVLQGHGYTF
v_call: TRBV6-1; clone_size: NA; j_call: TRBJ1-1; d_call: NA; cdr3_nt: TGTGCCAGCAGTGAAGCCAACAGGGCGAACACTGAAGCTTTCTTT; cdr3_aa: CASSEANRANTEAFF
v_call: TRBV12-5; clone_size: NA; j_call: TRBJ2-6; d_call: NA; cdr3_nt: TGTGCTAGTGGTTTGGTCCCCCGATGGAACCCTTATTCTGGGGCCAACGTCCTGACTTTC; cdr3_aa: CASGLVPRWNPYSGANVLTF
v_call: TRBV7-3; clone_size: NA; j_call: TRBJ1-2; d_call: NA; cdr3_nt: TGTGCCAGCAGCTTAACAGGTCTAGCTAACTATGGCTACACCTTC; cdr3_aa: CASSLTGLANYGYTF
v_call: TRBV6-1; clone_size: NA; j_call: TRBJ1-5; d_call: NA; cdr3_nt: TGTGCCAGCAGTGAATTCCGGGGGCCACAGCCCCAGCATTTT; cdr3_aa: CASSEFRGPQPQHF
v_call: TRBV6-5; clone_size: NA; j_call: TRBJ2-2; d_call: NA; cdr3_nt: TGTGCCAGCAGCCTCCTTGGTCGGAACACCGGGGAGCTGTTTTTT; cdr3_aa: CASSLLGRNTGELFF
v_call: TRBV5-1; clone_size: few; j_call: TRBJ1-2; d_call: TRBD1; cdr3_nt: TGCGCCAGCAGCCGGGACAGGGGGCAACACTATGGCTACACCTTC; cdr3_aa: CASSRDRGQHYGYTF
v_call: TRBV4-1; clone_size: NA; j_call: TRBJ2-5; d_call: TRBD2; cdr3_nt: TGCGCCAGCAGCCCTCCTGTGGGAGCGGGAGTTAGAGAGACCCAGTACTTC; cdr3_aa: CASSPPVGAGVRETQYF
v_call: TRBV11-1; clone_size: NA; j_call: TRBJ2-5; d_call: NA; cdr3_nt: TGTGCCAGCAGCTGGGAGGGGGCCCAAGAGACCCAGTACTTC; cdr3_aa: CASSWEGAQETQYF
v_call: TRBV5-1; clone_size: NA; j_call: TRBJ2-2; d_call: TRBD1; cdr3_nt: TGCGCCAGCAGCTCCGGGACAGGGGTGAGGACCGGGGAGCTGTTTTTT; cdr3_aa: CASSSGTGVRTGELFF
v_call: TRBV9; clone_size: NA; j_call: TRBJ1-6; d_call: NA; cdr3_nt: TGTGCCAGCAGCGTAGTGGCAGGGCCTCGGAATTCACCCCTCCACTTT; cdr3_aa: CASSVVAGPRNSPLHF
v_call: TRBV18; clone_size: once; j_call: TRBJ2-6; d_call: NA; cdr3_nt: TGTGCCAGCTCACCACGGGCAGGGGTGATTGGGGCCAACGTCCTGACTTTC; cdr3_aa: CASSPRAGVIGANVLTF
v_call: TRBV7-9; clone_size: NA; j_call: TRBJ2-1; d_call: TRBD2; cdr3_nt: TGTGCCAGCAGCCCCGGGGTTGAGCTAGCGGGAGTGGATGAGCAGTTCTTC; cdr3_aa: CASSPGVELAGVDEQFF
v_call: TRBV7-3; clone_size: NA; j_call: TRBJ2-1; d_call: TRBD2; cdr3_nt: TGTGCCAGCAGCTCGTCTAGCGGGGGGACCTACAATGAGCAGTTCTTC; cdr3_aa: CASSSSSGGTYNEQFF
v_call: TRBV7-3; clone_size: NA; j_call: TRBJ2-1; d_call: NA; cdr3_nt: TGTGCCAGCAGCCGCGGACAGCCCTCCTACAATGAGCAGTTCTTC; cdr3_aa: CASSRGQPSYNEQFF